The source of this T cell receptor beta chain is a study of T cell responses to AZD1222 COVID-19 vaccine. Germline V CDR1 and CDR2: KGHDR, SFDVKD. The CDR3 is made up of 16 amino acids. The V gene lost 4 bases and the J gene lost 2 bases, with 14 bases spanning the gap. This clone occurred a few times. What it binds is not known. Generated by immunoSEQ multiplex PCR, the TCRdb table keeps only in-frame clones and is missing some. The sample holds over 110,000 clones; roughly 90% are singletons and the top ten take 1.5% to 2%. Study results and caveats: There were vaccine-associated CD4 TCRs across spike, dominant at 160-218 and 743-854.

This receptor was identified in an adult who received the AZD1222 COVID-19 vaccine. The chain uses TRBV24-1 and TRBJ1-5, with D unresolved. This specimen was peripheral blood, taken 28 days after the second AZD1222 dose. CDR3 sequence: CATSDETLGGNQPQHF. The CDR3 DNA reads as TGTGCCACCAGTGACGAGACCCTGGGAGGCAATCAGCCCCAGCATTTT.